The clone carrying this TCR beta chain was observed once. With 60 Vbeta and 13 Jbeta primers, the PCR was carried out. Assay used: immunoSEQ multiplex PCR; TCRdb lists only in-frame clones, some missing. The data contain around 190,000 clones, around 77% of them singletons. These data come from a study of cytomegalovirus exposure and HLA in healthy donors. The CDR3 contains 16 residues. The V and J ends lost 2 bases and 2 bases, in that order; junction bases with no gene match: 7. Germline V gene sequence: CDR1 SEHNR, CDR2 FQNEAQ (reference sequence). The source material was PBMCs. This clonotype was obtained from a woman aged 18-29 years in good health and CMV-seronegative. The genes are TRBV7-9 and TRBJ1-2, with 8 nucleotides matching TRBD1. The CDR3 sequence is CASSLHGTGSNYGYTF. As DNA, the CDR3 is TGTGCCAGCAGCTTACACGGGACAGGTAGCAACTATGGCTACACCTTC.